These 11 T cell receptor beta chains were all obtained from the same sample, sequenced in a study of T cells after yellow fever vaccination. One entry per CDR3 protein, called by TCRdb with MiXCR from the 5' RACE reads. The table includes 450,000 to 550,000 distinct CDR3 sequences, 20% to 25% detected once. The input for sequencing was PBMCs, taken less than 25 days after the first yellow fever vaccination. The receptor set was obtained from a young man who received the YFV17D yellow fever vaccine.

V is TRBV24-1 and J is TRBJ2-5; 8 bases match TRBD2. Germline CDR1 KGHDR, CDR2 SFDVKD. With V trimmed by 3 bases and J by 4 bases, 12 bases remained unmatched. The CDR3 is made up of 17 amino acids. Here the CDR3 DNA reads TGTGCCACCAGTGATGGTGCGGCGGGGGGTCCGGGAGAGACCCAGTACTTC. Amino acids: CATSDGAAGGPGETQYF.

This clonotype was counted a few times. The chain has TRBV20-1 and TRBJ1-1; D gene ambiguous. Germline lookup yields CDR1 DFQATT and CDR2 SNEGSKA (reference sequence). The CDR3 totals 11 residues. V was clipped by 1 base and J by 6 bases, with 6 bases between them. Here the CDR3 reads CSARAAPEAFF. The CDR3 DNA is TGCAGTGCTAGAGCTGCCCCTGAAGCTTTCTTT.

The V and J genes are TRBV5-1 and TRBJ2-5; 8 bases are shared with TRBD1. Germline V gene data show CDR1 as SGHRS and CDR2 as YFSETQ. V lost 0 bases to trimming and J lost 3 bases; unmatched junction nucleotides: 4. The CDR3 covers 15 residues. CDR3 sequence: CASSLVGTGKETQYF. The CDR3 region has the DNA TGCGCCAGCAGCTTGGTGGGGACAGGTAAAGAGACCCAGTACTTC.

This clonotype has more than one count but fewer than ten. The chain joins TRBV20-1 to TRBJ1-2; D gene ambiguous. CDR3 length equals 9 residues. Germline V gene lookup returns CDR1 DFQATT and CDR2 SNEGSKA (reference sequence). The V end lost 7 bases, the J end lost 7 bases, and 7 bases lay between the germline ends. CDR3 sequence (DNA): TGCAGTGTGGGAGGTGGCTACACCTTC. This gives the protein CSVGGGYTF.

The CDR3 DNA sequence: TGTGCCAGCAGCTCCCTTGGAGGGATGGAGACTGAAGCTTTCTTT. This encodes CASSSLGGMETEAFF. The chain employs TRBV5-4 and TRBJ1-1; D is undetermined. There are 15 residues in the CDR3. V lost 3 bases, J lost 5 bases, and 17 bases lay in between. Germline CDR1 SGHNT, CDR2 YYREEE (reference sequence).

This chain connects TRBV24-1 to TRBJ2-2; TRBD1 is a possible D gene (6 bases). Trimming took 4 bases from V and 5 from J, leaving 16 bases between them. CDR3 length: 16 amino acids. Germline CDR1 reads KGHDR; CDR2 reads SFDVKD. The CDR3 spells CATSEGADVYTGELFF. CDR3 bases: TGTGCCACCAGTGAGGGGGCAGATGTTTATACCGGGGAGCTGTTTTTT.

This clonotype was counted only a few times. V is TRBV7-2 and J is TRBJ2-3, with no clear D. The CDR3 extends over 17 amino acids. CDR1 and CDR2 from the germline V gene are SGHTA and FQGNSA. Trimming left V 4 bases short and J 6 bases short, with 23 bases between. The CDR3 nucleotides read TGTGCCAGCAGCTCGGTGTTGAAACGGATACCAACGGATACGCAGTATTTT. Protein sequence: CASSSVLKRIPTDTQYF.

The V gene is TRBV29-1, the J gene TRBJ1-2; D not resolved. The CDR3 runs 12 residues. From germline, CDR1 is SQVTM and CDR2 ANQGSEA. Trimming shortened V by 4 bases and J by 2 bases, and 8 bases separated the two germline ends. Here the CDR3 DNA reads TGCAGCGTTGGCAGGAAGAACTATGGCTACACCTTC. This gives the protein CSVGRKNYGYTF.

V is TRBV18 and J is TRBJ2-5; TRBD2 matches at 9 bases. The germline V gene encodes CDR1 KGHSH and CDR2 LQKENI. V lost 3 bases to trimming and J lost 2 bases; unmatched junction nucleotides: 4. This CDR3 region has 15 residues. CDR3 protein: CASSPASGIQETQYF. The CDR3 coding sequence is TGTGCCAGCTCACCTGCTAGCGGGATACAAGAGACCCAGTACTTC.

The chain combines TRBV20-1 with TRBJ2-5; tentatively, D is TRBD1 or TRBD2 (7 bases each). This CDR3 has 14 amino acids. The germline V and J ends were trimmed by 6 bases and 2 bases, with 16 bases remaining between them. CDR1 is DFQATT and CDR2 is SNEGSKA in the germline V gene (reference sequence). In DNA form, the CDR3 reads TGCAGTGCCGAGACAGGGCGGGGGCAAGAGACCCAGTACTTC. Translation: CSAETGRGQETQYF.

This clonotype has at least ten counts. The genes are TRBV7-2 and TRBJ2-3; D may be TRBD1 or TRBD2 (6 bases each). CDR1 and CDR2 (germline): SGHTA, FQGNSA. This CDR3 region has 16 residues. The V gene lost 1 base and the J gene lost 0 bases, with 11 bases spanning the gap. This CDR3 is CASSLDREVSTDTQYF. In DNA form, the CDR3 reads TGTGCCAGCAGCTTAGACAGGGAGGTGAGCACAGATACGCAGTATTTT. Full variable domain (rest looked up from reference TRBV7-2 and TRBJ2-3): GAGVSQSPSNKVTEKGKDVELRCDPISGHTALYWYRQSLGQGLEFLIYFQGNSAPDKSGLPSDRFSAERTGGSVSTLTIQRTQQEDSAVYLCASSLDREVSTDTQYFGPGTRLTVL.